These 5 T cell receptor beta chains share one sample of origin, sequenced in a study of T cell changes during pregnancy in multiple sclerosis. TCRdb's copy holds only in-frame clones and misses some; the assay was immunoSEQ multiplex PCR. The sample holds approximately 100,000 clones, approximately 92% seen once. Here the sequenced sample was peripheral blood, taken in the first trimester of pregnancy. These receptors all stem from a female donor with multiple sclerosis, enrolled in a pregnancy study.

The chain recombines TRBV5-1 with TRBJ2-3; a possible D gene is TRBD1 (5 bases). The germline V gene has CDR1 SGHRS and CDR2 YFSETQ. V was trimmed by 1 base and J by 3 bases, leaving 9 bases between them. The CDR3 is 14 residues long. DNA of the CDR3: TGCGCCAGCAGCTTGCAACAGGATACAGATACGCAGTATTTT. Residues: CASSLQQDTDTQYF.

J is TRBJ1-2 and V is TRBV29-1; D is undetermined. The CDR3 length is 13 residues. Deletions cut 4 bases from V and 3 bases from J, with 12 bases between. CDR1 is SQVTM, CDR2 ANQGSEA, per germline. The CDR3 is CSVGREIDYGYTF. The CDR3 coding sequence is TGCAGCGTTGGTCGTGAGATTGACTATGGCTACACCTTC. The whole variable domain, remainder taken from reference TRBV29-1 and TRBJ1-2, is SAVISQKPSRDICQRGTSLTIQCQVDSQVTMMFWYRQQPGQSLTLIATANQGSEATYESGFVIDKFPISRPNLTFSTLTVSNMSPEDSSIYLCSVGREIDYGYTFGSGTRLTVV.

V is TRBV11-2 and J is TRBJ2-2, with D perhaps TRBD1 (6 bases). The germline V and J ends were trimmed by 0 bases and 0 bases, with 11 bases remaining between them. Germline CDR1 reads SGHAT; CDR2 reads FQNNGV. The CDR3 sequence is 17 residues long. The CDR3 loop reads CASSLEFGGPNTGELFF. The CDR3 coding sequence is TGTGCCAGCAGCTTAGAATTTGGGGGCCCGAACACCGGGGAGCTGTTTTTT.

The V and J genes are TRBV7-6 and TRBJ2-7; 8 bases are shared with TRBD1. This CDR3 spans 13 amino acids. Germline lookup yields CDR1 SGHVS and CDR2 FNYEAQ. The V gene end was trimmed by 4 bases and the J gene end by 3 bases; junction bases not matched to a gene: 2. The CDR3 DNA reads as TGTGCCAGCAGCTCTGACAGGGGCTACGAGCAGTACTTC. This encodes CASSSDRGYEQYF.

The chain links TRBV27 to TRBJ2-1; possibly TRBD2 for D (5 bases). Looked up from germline, CDR1 is MNHEY and CDR2 is SMNVEV (reference sequence). V lost 2 bases, J lost 8 bases, and 13 bases lay in between. The CDR3 spans 14 residues. The DNA for the CDR3 is TGTGCCAGCAGTTTAGGGAACTCAGCGGATGAGCAGTTCTTC. It is translated as CASSLGNSADEQFF.